Sequencing of this T cell receptor beta chain was carried out in a study of blood T cell repertoires in COVID-19. Study-level information: Donors in the United States, Italy and Spain gave samples during acute or convalescent COVID-19. T cells, B-cell-depleted T cells, or PBMCs provided the cDNA or gDNA that served as material.

The CDR3 sequence is 17 residues long. Germline lookup yields CDR1 MNHEY and CDR2 SMNVEV (reference sequence). Trimming took 0 bases from V and 8 from J; bases not matched to a gene: 12. Authors' analysis steps: Counts of nucleated cells, estimated from reference gene primer amplification, were obtained. Generated by immunoSEQ multiplex PCR, the TCRdb table keeps only in-frame clones and is missing some. Clonal size and the V and J genes are those of that table, whereas D and trimming came from the DNA. The data show roughly 150,000 clones, about 86% seen once. This clone was picked up one time. The chain recombines TRBV27 with TRBJ1-4; 7 nucleotides agree with TRBD1. The receptor comes from a woman between 70 and 85 years old with acute or convalescent COVID-19. Sequenced input: peripheral blood. The CDR3 here is CASSLSSSWQGDEKLFF. The DNA of the CDR3 is TGTGCCAGCAGTTTATCGTCTTCGTGGCAGGGGGACGAAAAACTGTTTTTT.